Listed below are T cell receptor beta chains from one sample, sequenced in a study of blood T cell repertoires in COVID-19. TCRdb keeps only in-frame clones here, not all; method: immunoSEQ multiplex PCR. Among around 300,000 clones listed, over 75% were seen once. The sequencing input was peripheral blood. These TCRs come from a woman aged 70-85 years with acute or convalescent COVID-19. Each CDR3 is given with its conserved first and last residue. The D gene is left open where the match is weak. The listing skips clone size in some rows; elsewhere it reads once, few, many or a size class.

D	size	V	J	DNA	CDR3
TRBD2	-	TRBV19	TRBJ2-3	TGTGCCAGTAGTGTAAGCGGGGGGGGAGATACGCAGTATTTT	CASSVSGGGDTQYF
TRBD1	few	TRBV9	TRBJ1-2	TGTGCCAGCAGCGCCCGGGATTATTCGGACAGGGGCGGCTACACCTTC	CASSARDYSDRGGYTF
-	-	TRBV5-1	TRBJ2-4	TGCGCCAGCAGCGATGTGGGGGGATTCAAAAACATTCAGTACTTC	CASSDVGGFKNIQYF
-	-	TRBV4-1	TRBJ1-2	TGCGCCAGCAGCCAACCTGCTAACTATGGCTACACCTTC	CASSQPANYGYTF
-	-	TRBV6-6	TRBJ2-7	TGTGCCAGCAGTCTCTACGAAGGAGGGGATCTCTCCTACGAGCAGTACTTC	CASSLYEGGDLSYEQYF
-	-	TRBV11-2	TRBJ1-1	TGTGCCAGCAGCTTCGGGGAGCGGGGCACTGAAGCTTTCTTT	CASSFGERGTEAFF
-	-	TRBV25-1	TRBJ1-1	TGTGCCAGCAGTGGCCAAGGGGGGGGAAGGGGCACTGAAGCTTTCTTT	CASSGQGGGRGTEAFF
TRBD2	-	TRBV14	TRBJ2-3	TGTGCCAGCAGCCAAGAGTGGACTAGCGGAGATACGCAGTATTTT	CASSQEWTSGDTQYF
-	-	TRBV29-1	TRBJ1-1	TGCAGCGTTGAAGGCCAGGGGAACACTGAAGCTTTCTTT	CSVEGQGNTEAFF
TRBD1	-	TRBV5-5	TRBJ2-3	TGTGCCAGCAGCTTGGGACAGGGATTCGATACGCAGTATTTT	CASSLGQGFDTQYF
-	-	TRBV18	TRBJ2-7	TGTGCCAGCTCACCGAACGGGGGTTGGGAGCAGTACTTC	CASSPNGGWEQYF
-	once	TRBV14	TRBJ1-2	TGTGCCAGCAGCTCCCTCAGGGGACATGGCTACACCTTC	CASSSLRGHGYTF
TRBD1	-	TRBV15	TRBJ1-2	TGTGCCACCAGCGGCACAGGGGAAGTTAAGTATAGTGGCTACACCTTC	CATSGTGEVKYSGYTF
-	-	TRBV5-1	TRBJ1-1	TGCGCCAGCAGCTTGGCTCTAGCTCCCAAGGACACTGAAGCTTTCTTT	CASSLALAPKDTEAFF
TRBD1	-	TRBV18	TRBJ1-1	TGTGCCAGCTCACCACAGGGGGCTACCGGGGCTTTCTTT	CASSPQGATGAFF
-	-	TRBV18	TRBJ1-1	TGTGCCAGCTCCCCGAGTATGAACACTGAAGCTTTCTTT	CASSPSMNTEAFF
-	-	TRBV27	TRBJ2-1	TGTGCCAGCAGTTCCCACCGGGGAAATGAGCAGTTCTTC	CASSSHRGNEQFF
-	-	TRBV2	TRBJ2-5	TGTGCCAGCAGACCCCTGGGTTCGGGGGAAGAGACCCAGTACTTC	CASRPLGSGEETQYF
-	-	TRBV10-2	TRBJ1-6	TGCGCCAGCAGCCCTCACCGGGAGACGGGAATATCACCCCTCCACTTT	CASSPHRETGISPLHF
TRBD2	-	TRBV7-2	TRBJ2-1	TGTGCCAGCAGCACCCAGCGGGGGGGCCCGAGTGAGCAGTTCTTC	CASSTQRGGPSEQFF
TRBD2	-	TRBV5-1	TRBJ2-2	TGCGCCAGCACCCTAGCGGGGGGGAGCACCGGGGAGCTGTTTTTT	CASTLAGGSTGELFF
-	few	TRBV6-1	TRBJ1-2	TGTGCCAGCAGTGAACCGAGGGTAGCTAACTATGGCTACACCTTC	CASSEPRVANYGYTF
-	once	TRBV19	TRBJ1-1	TGTGCCAGTAGTCCAGTGCCAACCCTCATGAACACTGAAGCTTTCTTT	CASSPVPTLMNTEAFF
-	once	TRBV4-2	TRBJ2-5	TGTGCCAGCAGCCAAGCAGGGGAGGGAGAGACCCAGTACTTC	CASSQAGEGETQYF
-	-	TRBV19	TRBJ2-1	TGTGCCAGTAGTACCCGAGGGGGTTCAAGCTCCTACAATGAGCAGTTCTTC	CASSTRGGSSSYNEQFF
-	-	TRBV5-1	TRBJ2-5	TGCGCCAGCCGCGCGTCACTAGGTGGAGAGACCCAGTACTTC	CASRASLGGETQYF
TRBD1	-	TRBV5-6	TRBJ2-5	TGTGCCAGCAGCTGGGTGGGACAGGGGTTGGGGGAGACCCAGTACTTC	CASSWVGQGLGETQYF
TRBD2	-	TRBV4-1	TRBJ2-3	TGCGCCAGCAGCCAAGATCTGGGACTACTAAATACAGATACGCAGTATTTT	CASSQDLGLLNTDTQYF
TRBD1	-	TRBV6-1	TRBJ2-7	TGTGCCAGCAGTGGGATGTGGGACAGGGGCTTCCTCGAGCAGTACTTC	CASSGMWDRGFLEQYF
TRBD1	-	TRBV19	TRBJ2-3	TGTGCCAGTAGGGATGACAGGGCCACAGATACGCAGTATTTT	CASRDDRATDTQYF
TRBD2	few	TRBV2	TRBJ2-3	TGTGCCAGCAGGTTCACTAGCGGGGGAGGGGATACGCAGTATTTT	CASRFTSGGGDTQYF
-	once	TRBV3-1/TRBV3-2	TRBJ1-1	TGTGCCAGCAGCCACACAGGGTCCACTGAAGCTTTCTTT	CASSHTGSTEAFF
TRBD1	-	TRBV3-1/TRBV3-2	TRBJ1-5	TGTGCCAGCAGCGAGACAGGGGGCTTCGATCAGCCCCAGCATTTT	CASSETGGFDQPQHF
-	-	TRBV2	TRBJ2-1	TGTGCCAGCAGTGTGGCGGACTTAAATGAGCAGTTCTTC	CASSVADLNEQFF
-	-	TRBV19	TRBJ1-1	TGTGCCAGTAAACAGAACACTGAAGCTTTCTTT	CASKQNTEAFF
-	-	TRBV5-1	TRBJ1-1	TGCGCCAGCAGCTTGGGGGCAAACACTGAAGCTTTCTTT	CASSLGANTEAFF
TRBD2	-	TRBV12-5	TRBJ2-7	TGTGCTAGTGGTTTGGTACTGGGGGGGGAGCAGTACTTC	CASGLVLGGEQYF
-	-	TRBV20-1	TRBJ1-1	TGCAGTGCTCCAAGGGGGATCGAAGCTTTCTTT	CSAPRGIEAFF
TRBD1	-	TRBV2	TRBJ1-2	TGTGCCAGCAGTGAGGACAGGGGGAATGGCTACACCTTC	CASSEDRGNGYTF
TRBD1	once	TRBV7-9	TRBJ1-4	TGTGCCAGCAGCCCCAGGGACAGGGGGGATGAAAAACTGTTTTTT	CASSPRDRGDEKLFF